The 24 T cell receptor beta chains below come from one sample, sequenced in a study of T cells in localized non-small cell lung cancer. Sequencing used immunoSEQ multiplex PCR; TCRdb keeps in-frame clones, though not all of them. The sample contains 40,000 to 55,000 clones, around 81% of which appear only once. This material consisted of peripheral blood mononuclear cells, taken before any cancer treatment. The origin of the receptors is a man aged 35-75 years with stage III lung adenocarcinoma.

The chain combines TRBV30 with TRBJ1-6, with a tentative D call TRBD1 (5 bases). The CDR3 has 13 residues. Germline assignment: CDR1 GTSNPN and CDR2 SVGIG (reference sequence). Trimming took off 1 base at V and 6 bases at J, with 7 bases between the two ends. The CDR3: CAWSGQGNSPLHF. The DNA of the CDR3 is TGTGCCTGGAGTGGGCAGGGTAATTCACCCCTCCACTTT.

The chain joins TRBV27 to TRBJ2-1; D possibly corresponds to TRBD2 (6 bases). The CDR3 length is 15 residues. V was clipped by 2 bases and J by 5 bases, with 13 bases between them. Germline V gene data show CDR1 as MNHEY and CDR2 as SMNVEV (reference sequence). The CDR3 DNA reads TGTGCCAGCAGTTTACGAGGCGGGGTAGACAATGAGCAGTTCTTC. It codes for CASSLRGGVDNEQFF.

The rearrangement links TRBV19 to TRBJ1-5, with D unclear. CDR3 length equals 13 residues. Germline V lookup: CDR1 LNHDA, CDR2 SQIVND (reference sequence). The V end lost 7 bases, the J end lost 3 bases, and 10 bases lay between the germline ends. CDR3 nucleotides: TGTGCCAGTACCGCAGGTTACAATCAGCCCCAGCATTTT. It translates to CASTAGYNQPQHF. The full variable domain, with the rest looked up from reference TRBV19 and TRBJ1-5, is DGGITQSPKYLFRKEGQNVTLSCEQNLNHDAMYWYRQDPGQGLRLIYYSQIVNDFQKGDIAEGYSVSREKKESFPLTVTSAQKNPTAFYLCASTAGYNQPQHFGDGTRLSIL.

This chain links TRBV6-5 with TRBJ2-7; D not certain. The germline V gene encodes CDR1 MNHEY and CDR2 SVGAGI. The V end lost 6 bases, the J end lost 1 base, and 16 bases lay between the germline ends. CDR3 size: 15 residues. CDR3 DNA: TGTGCCAGCAGGCCGTCACTCGTTAGTTCCTACGAGCAGTACTTC. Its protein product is CASRPSLVSSYEQYF.

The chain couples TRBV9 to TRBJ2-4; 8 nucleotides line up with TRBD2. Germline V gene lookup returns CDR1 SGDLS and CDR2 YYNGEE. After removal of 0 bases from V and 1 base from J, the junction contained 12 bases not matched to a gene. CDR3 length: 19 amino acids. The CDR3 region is CASSVEGAGAGEAKNIQYF. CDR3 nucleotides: TGTGCCAGCAGCGTAGAAGGAGCGGGGGCAGGGGAGGCCAAAAACATTCAGTACTTC.

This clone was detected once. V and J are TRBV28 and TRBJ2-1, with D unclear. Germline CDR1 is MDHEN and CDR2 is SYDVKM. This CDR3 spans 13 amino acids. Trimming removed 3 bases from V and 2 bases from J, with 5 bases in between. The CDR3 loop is CASSFSTYNEQFF. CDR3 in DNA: TGTGCCAGCAGTTTTAGTACCTACAATGAGCAGTTCTTC.

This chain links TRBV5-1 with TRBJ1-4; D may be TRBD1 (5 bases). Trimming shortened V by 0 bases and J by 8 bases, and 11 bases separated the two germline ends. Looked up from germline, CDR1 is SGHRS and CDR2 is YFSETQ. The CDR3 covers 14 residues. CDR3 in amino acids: CASSLGQGDEKLFF. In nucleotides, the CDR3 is TGCGCCAGCAGCTTGGGGCAGGGCGACGAAAAACTGTTTTTT.

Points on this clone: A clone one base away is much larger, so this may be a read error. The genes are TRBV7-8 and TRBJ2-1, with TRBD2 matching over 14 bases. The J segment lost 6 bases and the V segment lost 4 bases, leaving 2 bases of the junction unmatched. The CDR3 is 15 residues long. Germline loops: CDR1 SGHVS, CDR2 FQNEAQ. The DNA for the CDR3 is TGTGCCAGCAGCTGGGGGACTAGCGGGGGCAATGAGCAGTTCTTC. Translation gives CASSWGTSGGNEQFF. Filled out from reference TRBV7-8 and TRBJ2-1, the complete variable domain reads GAGVSQSPRYKVAKRGQDVALRCDPISGHVSLFWYQQALGQGPEFLTYFQNEAQLDKSGLPSDRFFAERPEGSVSTLKIQRTQQEDSAVYLCASSWGTSGGNEQFFGPGTRLTVL.

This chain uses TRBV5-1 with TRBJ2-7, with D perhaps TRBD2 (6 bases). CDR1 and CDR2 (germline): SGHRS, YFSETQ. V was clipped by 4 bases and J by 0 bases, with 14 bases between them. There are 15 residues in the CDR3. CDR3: CASSGMGLSSYEQYF. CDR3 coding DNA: TGCGCCAGCAGCGGGATGGGACTGAGCTCCTACGAGCAGTACTTC.

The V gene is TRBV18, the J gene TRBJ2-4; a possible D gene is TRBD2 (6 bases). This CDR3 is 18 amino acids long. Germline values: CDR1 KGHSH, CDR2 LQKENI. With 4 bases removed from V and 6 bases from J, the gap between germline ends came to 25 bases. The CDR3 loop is CASSRLVRGPTSGNIQYF. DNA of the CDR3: TGTGCCAGCTCACGACTAGTAAGGGGCCCAACATCGGGAAACATTCAGTACTTC.

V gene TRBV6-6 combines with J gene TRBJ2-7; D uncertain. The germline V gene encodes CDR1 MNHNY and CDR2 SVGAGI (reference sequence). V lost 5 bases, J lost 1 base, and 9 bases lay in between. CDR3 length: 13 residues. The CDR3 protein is CASSTESSYEQYF. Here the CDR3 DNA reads TGTGCCAGCAGTACAGAGTCTTCCTACGAGCAGTACTTC.

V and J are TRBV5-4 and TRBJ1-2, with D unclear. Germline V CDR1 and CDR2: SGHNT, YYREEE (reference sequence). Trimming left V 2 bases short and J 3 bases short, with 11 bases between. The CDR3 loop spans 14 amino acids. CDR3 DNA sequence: TGTGCCAGCAGCTTACCCGGTGAGCACTATGGCTACACCTTC. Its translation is CASSLPGEHYGYTF.

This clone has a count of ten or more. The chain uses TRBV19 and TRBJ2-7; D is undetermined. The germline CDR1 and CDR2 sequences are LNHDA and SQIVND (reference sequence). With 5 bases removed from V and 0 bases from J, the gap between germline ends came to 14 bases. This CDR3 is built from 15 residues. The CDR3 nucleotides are TGTGCCAGTAGTTACGTCCCGCTCAGCTCCTACGAGCAGTACTTC. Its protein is CASSYVPLSSYEQYF.

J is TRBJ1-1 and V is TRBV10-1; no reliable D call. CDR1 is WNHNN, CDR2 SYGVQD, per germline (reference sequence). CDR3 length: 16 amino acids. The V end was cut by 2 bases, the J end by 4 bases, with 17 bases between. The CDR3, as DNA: TGCGCCAGCAGTGAGGCCCAAGGACTAGGGAGCACTGAAGCTTTCTTT. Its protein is CASSEAQGLGSTEAFF.

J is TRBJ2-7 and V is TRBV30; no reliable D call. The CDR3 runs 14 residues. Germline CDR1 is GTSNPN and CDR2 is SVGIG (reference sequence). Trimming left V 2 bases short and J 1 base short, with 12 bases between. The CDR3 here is CAWSFQTGSYEQYF. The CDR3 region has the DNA TGTGCCTGGAGTTTTCAAACTGGGTCCTACGAGCAGTACTTC.

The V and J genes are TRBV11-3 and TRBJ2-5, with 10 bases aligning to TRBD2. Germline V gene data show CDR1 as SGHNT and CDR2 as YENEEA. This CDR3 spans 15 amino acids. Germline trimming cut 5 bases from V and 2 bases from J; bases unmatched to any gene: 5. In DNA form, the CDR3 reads TGTGCCAGCAGCCCCGGGACTAGCGTACAAGAGACCCAGTACTTC. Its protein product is CASSPGTSVQETQYF.

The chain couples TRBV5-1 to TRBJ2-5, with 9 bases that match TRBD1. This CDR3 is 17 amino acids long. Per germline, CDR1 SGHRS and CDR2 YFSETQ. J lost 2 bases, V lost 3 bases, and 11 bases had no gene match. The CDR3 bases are TGCGCCAGCAGCTCGCCTCCGGACAGGGGAATACAAGAGACCCAGTACTTC. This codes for CASSSPPDRGIQETQYF.

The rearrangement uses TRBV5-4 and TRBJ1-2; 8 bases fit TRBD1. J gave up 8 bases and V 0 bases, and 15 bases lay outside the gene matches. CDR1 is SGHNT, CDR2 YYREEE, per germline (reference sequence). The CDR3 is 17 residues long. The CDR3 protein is CASSLDRGGNLAGGYTF. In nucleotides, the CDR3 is TGTGCCAGCAGCTTGGACAGGGGGGGGAATCTGGCGGGAGGCTACACCTTC.

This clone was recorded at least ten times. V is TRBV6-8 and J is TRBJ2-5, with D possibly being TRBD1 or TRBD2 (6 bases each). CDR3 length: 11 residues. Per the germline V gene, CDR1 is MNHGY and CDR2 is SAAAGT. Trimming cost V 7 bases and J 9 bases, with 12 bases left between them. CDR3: CASKRGVAQYF. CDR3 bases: TGTGCCAGCAAAAGGGGGGTGGCCCAGTACTTC.

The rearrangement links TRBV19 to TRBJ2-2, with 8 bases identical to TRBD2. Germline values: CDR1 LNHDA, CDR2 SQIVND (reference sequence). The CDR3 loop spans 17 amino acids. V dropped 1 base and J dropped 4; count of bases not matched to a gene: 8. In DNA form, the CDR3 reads TGTGCCAGTAGTATAGCCGGGACTAGAATGGGCACCGGGGAGCTGTTTTTT. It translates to CASSIAGTRMGTGELFF.

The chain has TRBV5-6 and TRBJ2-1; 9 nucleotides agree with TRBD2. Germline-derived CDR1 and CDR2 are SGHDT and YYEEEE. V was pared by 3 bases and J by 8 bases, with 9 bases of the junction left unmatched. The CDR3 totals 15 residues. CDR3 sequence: CASSSEAGGGDEQFF. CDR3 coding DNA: TGTGCCAGCAGCTCGGAAGCGGGGGGAGGAGATGAGCAGTTCTTC.

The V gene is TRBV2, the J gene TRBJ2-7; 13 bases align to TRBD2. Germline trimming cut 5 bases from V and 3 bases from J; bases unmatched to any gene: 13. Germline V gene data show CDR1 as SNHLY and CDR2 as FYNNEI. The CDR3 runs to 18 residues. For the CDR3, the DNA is TGTGCCAGCAGTCTCGGACTAGCGGGGGAACTGTCGTTCTACGAGCAGTACTTC. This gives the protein CASSLGLAGELSFYEQYF.

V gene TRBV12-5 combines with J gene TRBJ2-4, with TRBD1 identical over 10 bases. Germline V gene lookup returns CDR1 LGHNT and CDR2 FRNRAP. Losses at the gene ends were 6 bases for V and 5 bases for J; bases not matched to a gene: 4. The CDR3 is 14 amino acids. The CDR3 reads CASGPGQGENIQYF. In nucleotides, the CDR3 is TGTGCTAGTGGCCCCGGACAGGGGGAAAACATTCAGTACTTC.

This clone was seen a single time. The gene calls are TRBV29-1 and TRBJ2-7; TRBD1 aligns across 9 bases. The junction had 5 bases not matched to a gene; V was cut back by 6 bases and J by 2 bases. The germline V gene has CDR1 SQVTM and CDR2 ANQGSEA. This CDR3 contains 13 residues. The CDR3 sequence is CSVHTGGTYEQYF. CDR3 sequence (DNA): TGCAGCGTACATACAGGGGGCACCTACGAGCAGTACTTC.